This entry lists 7 T cell receptor beta chains sequenced from one sample in a study of T cell changes during pregnancy in multiple sclerosis (dated by TCRdb to between 2018 and 2021). The method was the immunoSEQ multiplex PCR assay. Drawn from immuneACCESS, this table holds only the in-frame rearrangements with V and J called that TCRdb kept. Clones are partly lost; checked studies trace under half to an unresolved V gene and leave the rest unexplained. This sample is represented by around 80,000 clones; almost 95% of them were singletons. Approximately 2.4% of the sample is taken by the ten largest. The sample here was peripheral blood, taken before pregnancy. The receptors derive from a female donor with multiple sclerosis, enrolled in a pregnancy study.

The chain joins TRBV7-9 to TRBJ2-2, with D possibly matching TRBD1 (6 bases). There are 15 residues in the CDR3. The germline CDR1 and CDR2 sequences are SEHNR and FQNEAQ (reference sequence). Between the trimmed V and J ends, which lost 7 bases and 3 bases, there was a span of 15 bases. The CDR3 region is CASTHRVTYTGELFF. The CDR3 DNA sequence: TGTGCCAGCACCCACAGGGTAACGTACACCGGGGAGCTGTTTTTT. The full variable domain, rest sourced from reference TRBV7-9 and TRBJ2-2, is DTGVSQNPRHKITKRGQNVTFRCDPISEHNRLYWYRQTLGQGPEFLTYFQNEAQLEKSRLLSDRFSAERPKGSFSTLEIQRTEQGDSAMYLCASTHRVTYTGELFFGEGSRLTVL.

The J gene is TRBJ2-1, the V gene TRBV5-1, with 9 bases that match TRBD2. This CDR3 spans 16 amino acids. The germline V gene encodes CDR1 SGHRS and CDR2 YFSETQ. The trim removed 1 base at V and 0 bases at J, leaving 2 bases unmatched. The CDR3 region is CASSLIAGVSYNEQFF. In DNA form, the CDR3 reads TGCGCCAGCAGCTTGATAGCGGGAGTCTCCTACAATGAGCAGTTCTTC.

The chain uses TRBV5-8 and TRBJ2-1; D might be TRBD2 (5 bases). This CDR3 comprises 15 residues. Between the trimmed V and J ends, which lost 5 bases and 8 bases, there was a span of 20 bases. Germline V gene data show CDR1 as SGHTS and CDR2 as YDEGEE. This chain's CDR3 is CASRVISTGVDEQFF. The CDR3 bases are TGTGCCAGCAGGGTAATCTCCACCGGGGTCGATGAGCAGTTCTTC.

CDR3 sequence (DNA): TGCGCCAGCAGCCAAGGTCGACTAGCGGGAGGGGCAGATACGCAGTATTTT. It translates to CASSQGRLAGGADTQYF. V is TRBV4-1 and J is TRBJ2-3; 14 positions agree with TRBD2. The V gene's germline CDR1 is MGHRA and CDR2 YSYEKL. The CDR3 sequence is 17 residues long. Unmatched junction bases numbered 4, after V lost 1 base and J lost 4 bases.

The CDR3 here is CASSSLSGSLYTQYF. CDR3 DNA: TGTGCCAGCAGCTCCCTTAGCGGGAGTTTGTATACGCAGTATTTT. V gene TRBV7-9 combines with J gene TRBJ2-3; 9 positions agree with TRBD2. The ends lost 4 bases at V and 7 bases at J; junction bases unmatched: 9. Germline assignment: CDR1 SEHNR and CDR2 FQNEAQ (reference sequence). The CDR3 runs 15 residues. The entire variable domain, with the rest obtained from reference TRBV7-9 and TRBJ2-3, is as follows: DTGVSQNPRHKITKRGQNVTFRCDPISEHNRLYWYRQTLGQGPEFLTYFQNEAQLEKSRLLSDRFSAERPKGSFSTLEIQRTEQGDSAMYLCASSSLSGSLYTQYFGPGTRLTVL.

The genes are TRBV9 and TRBJ2-7, with 8 bases lining up with TRBD2. V gave up 4 bases and J gave up 2 bases; unmatched junction bases: 8. The CDR3 spans 15 residues. From germline, CDR1 is SGDLS and CDR2 YYNGEE. This CDR3 reads CASSPIAGFAYEQYF. In DNA form, the CDR3 reads TGTGCCAGCAGCCCAATAGCGGGATTCGCCTACGAGCAGTACTTC.

This sequence joins TRBV12-5 and TRBJ2-1; a possible D gene is TRBD2 (5 bases). This CDR3 contains 17 residues. V gave up 0 bases and J gave up 3 bases, with 15 bases separating them. Germline V gives CDR1 LGHNT, CDR2 FRNRAP. The CDR3 DNA follows: TGTGCTAGTGGTTTGGTACCGGCTAGCCGAAGCTACAATGAGCAGTTCTTC. This gives the protein CASGLVPASRSYNEQFF.